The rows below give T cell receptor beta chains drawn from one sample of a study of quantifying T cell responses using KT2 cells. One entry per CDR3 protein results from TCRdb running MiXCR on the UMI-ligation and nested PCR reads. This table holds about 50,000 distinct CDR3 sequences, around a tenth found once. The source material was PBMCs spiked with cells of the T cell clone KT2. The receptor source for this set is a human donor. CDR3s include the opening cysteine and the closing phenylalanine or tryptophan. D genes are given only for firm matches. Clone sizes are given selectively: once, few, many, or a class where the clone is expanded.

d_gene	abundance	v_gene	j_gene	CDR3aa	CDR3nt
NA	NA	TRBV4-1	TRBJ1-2	CASSPWSFNYGYTF	TGCGCCAGCAGCCCCTGGTCTTTCAACTATGGCTACACCTTC
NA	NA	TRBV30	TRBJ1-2	CAWAQGRSYGYTF	TGTGCCTGGGCACAAGGGAGGTCCTATGGCTACACCTTC
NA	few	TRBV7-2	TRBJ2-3	CASSLNGGSTDTQYF	TGTGCCAGCAGCTTGAACGGGGGAAGCACAGATACGCAGTATTTT
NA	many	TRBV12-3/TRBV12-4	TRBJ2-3	CASSPIPDTQYF	TGTGCCAGCAGCCCTATTCCAGATACGCAGTATTTT
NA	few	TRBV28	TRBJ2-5	CASSSARGETQYF	TGTGCCAGCAGTTCCGCCCGGGGAGAGACCCAGTACTTC
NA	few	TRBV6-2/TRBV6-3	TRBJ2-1	CASRAGSGGTRGPANEQFF	TGTGCCAGCAGGGCGGGATCAGGAGGCACTCGGGGACCAGCCAATGAGCAGTTCTTC
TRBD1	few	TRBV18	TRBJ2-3	CASSPPGRGPGTQYF	TGTGCCAGCTCACCACCGGGCAGGGGGCCGGGTACGCAGTATTTT
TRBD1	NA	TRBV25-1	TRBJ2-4	CASSEILDRATSDIQYF	TGTGCCAGCAGTGAGATCCTAGACAGGGCTACGTCCGACATTCAGTACTTC
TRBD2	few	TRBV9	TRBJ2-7	CASSESGKVYEQYF	TGTGCCAGCAGCGAGAGCGGGAAGGTATACGAGCAGTACTTC
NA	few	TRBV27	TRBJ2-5	CASRLTEGRQETQYF	TGTGCCAGCAGACTGACAGAGGGGAGGCAAGAGACCCAGTACTTC
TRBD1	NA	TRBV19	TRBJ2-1	CASSPGQGALNEQFF	TGTGCCAGTAGCCCCGGACAGGGGGCGCTTAATGAGCAGTTCTTC
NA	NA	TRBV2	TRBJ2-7	CASSDGAYEQYF	TGTGCCAGCAGTGACGGTGCCTACGAGCAGTACTTC
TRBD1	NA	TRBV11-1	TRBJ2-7	CASSLDRAYHEQYF	TGTGCCAGCAGCCTTGACAGGGCCTACCACGAGCAGTACTTC
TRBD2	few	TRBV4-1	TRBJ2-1	CASSHLTSTQFF	TGCGCCAGCAGCCACTTGACTAGCACGCAGTTCTTC
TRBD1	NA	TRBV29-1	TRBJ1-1	CSVENRGVNTEAFF	TGCAGCGTTGAGAACAGGGGTGTGAACACTGAAGCTTTCTTT
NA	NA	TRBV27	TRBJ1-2	CASSLGLDSHGYTF	TGTGCCAGCAGTTTAGGTTTGGACAGCCATGGCTACACCTTC
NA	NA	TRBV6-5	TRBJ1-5	CASRLKGTSNQPQHF	TGTGCCAGCAGACTCAAGGGGACTAGCAATCAGCCCCAGCATTTT
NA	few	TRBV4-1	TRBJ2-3	CASSHQPHPNTDTQYF	TGCGCCAGCAGCCACCAACCCCACCCGAACACAGATACGCAGTATTTT
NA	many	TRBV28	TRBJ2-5	CASSTSRTEQETQYF	TGTGCCAGCAGCACCTCCCGGACAGAACAAGAGACCCAGTACTTC
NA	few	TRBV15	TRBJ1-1	CATSREPNTEAFF	TGTGCCACCAGCAGAGAACCGAACACTGAAGCTTTCTTT
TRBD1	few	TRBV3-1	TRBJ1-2	CATQDRNYGYTF	TGTGCCACCCAGGACAGGAACTATGGCTACACCTTC
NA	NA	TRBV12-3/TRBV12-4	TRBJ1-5	CASSLVIGGQPQHF	TGTGCCAGCAGTTTAGTAATAGGCGGTCAGCCCCAGCATTTT
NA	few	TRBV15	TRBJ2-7	CATSTPKNGHEQYF	TGTGCCACCAGCACCCCAAAAAACGGACACGAGCAGTACTTC
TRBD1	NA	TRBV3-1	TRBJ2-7	CASSQQIIRDRGKAYEQYF	TGTGCCAGCAGCCAACAAATTATTCGGGACAGGGGTAAGGCCTACGAGCAGTACTTC
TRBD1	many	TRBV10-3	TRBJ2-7	CAIMATGGSYEQYF	TGTGCCATCATGGCGACAGGGGGCTCCTACGAGCAGTACTTC
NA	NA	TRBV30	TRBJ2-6	CAWSVPGSGANVLTF	TGTGCCTGGAGTGTACCGGGGTCGGGGGCCAACGTCCTGACTTTC
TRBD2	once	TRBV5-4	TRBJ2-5	CASSVTSVRSQETQYF	TGTGCCAGCAGCGTAACTAGCGTCAGGTCCCAAGAGACCCAGTACTTC
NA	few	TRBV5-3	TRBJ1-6	CARSLVWRRSSYNSPLHF	TGTGCCAGAAGCTTGGTCTGGAGGCGTAGCTCCTATAATTCACCCCTCCACTTT
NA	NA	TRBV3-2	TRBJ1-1	CASSQPGGTLNTEAFF	TGTGCCAGCAGCCAGCCAGGGGGGACGTTGAACACTGAAGCTTTCTTT
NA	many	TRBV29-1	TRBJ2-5	CSVGDLQETQYF	TGCAGCGTGGGGGACTTACAAGAGACCCAGTACTTC
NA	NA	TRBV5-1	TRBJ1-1	CASRNRELVATEAFF	TGCGCCAGCAGGAACCGGGAACTCGTGGCCACTGAAGCTTTCTTT
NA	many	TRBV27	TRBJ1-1	CASSCDSLGTEAFF	TGTGCCAGCAGTTGTGACAGCCTTGGGACTGAAGCTTTCTTT
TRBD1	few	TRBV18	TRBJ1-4	CASSPPRGQVPGKLFF	TGTGCCAGCTCACCACCGAGGGGACAGGTCCCCGGAAAACTGTTTTTT
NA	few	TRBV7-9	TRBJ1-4	CASSLVGRNEKLFF	TGTGCCAGCAGCTTAGTCGGGCGGAATGAAAAACTGTTTTTT
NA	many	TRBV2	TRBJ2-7	CASRRAWRDVYEQYF	TGTGCCAGCAGGCGAGCTTGGCGGGACGTCTACGAGCAGTACTTC
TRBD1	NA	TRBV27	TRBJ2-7	CASSSIVESGQSSYEQYF	TGTGCCAGCAGTTCGATCGTTGAATCGGGACAGTCCTCCTACGAGCAGTACTTC
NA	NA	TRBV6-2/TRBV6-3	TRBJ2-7	CASSSYWAEEEYF	TGTGCCAGCTCCAGTTATTGGGCGGAAGAAGAGTACTTC
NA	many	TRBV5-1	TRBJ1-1	CASSLGIGVRTTEAFF	TGCGCCAGCAGCTTGGGTATTGGGGTTCGGACCACTGAAGCTTTCTTT
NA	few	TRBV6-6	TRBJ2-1	CASTKPSYNEQFF	TGTGCCAGCACTAAGCCCTCCTACAATGAGCAGTTCTTC
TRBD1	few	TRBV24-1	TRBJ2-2	CATSDAGTANTGELFF	TGTGCCACCAGTGACGCCGGGACAGCGAACACCGGGGAGCTGTTTTTT